These T cell receptor beta chains were read from a single sample in a study of cytomegalovirus exposure and HLA in healthy donors. Generated by immunoSEQ multiplex PCR, the TCRdb table keeps only in-frame clones and is missing some. The data contain more than 140,000 clones, approximately 88% of them seen just once; the ten biggest clones take up 3.3%. Sequencing was performed on PBMCs. These receptor sequences come from a woman in her late teens or twenties in good health and CMV-seropositive. Both conserved end residues are part of each CDR3. The D gene is left open where the match is weak. Size is omitted from some rows. Given values are once, few, many or a class for expanded clones.

clone size: NA; D gene: NA; J gene: TRBJ1-3; V gene: TRBV6-1; CDR3 protein: CASMSSGNTIYF; CDR3 DNA: TGTGCCAGCATGAGCTCTGGAAACACCATATATTTT
clone size: NA; D gene: TRBD1; J gene: TRBJ1-2; V gene: TRBV28; CDR3 protein: CASSSDRVGYTF; CDR3 DNA: TGTGCCAGCAGTTCGGACAGGGTAGGCTACACCTTC
clone size: once; D gene: NA; J gene: TRBJ2-7; V gene: TRBV2; CDR3 protein: CASGISGEEPYEQYF; CDR3 DNA: TGTGCCAGCGGGATTTCGGGAGAAGAACCGTACGAGCAGTACTTC
clone size: NA; D gene: NA; J gene: TRBJ1-3; V gene: TRBV29-1; CDR3 protein: CSVGGGNTIYF; CDR3 DNA: TGCAGCGTTGGAGGTGGAAACACCATATATTTT
clone size: NA; D gene: NA; J gene: TRBJ2-3; V gene: TRBV6-5; CDR3 protein: CASSYSGPQTDTQYF; CDR3 DNA: TGTGCCAGCAGTTACTCGGGGCCACAAACAGATACGCAGTATTTT
clone size: NA; D gene: NA; J gene: TRBJ2-7; V gene: TRBV5-6; CDR3 protein: CASSPGVGRFNEQYF; CDR3 DNA: TGTGCCAGCAGCCCGGGTGTGGGGAGATTTAACGAGCAGTACTTC
clone size: once; D gene: TRBD2; J gene: TRBJ2-1; V gene: TRBV29-1; CDR3 protein: CSGISGSSYNEQFF; CDR3 DNA: TGCAGCGGGATTAGCGGGAGCTCCTACAATGAGCAGTTCTTC
clone size: NA; D gene: NA; J gene: TRBJ2-1; V gene: TRBV7-3; CDR3 protein: CASSLMDRSDYNEQFF; CDR3 DNA: TGTGCCAGCAGCTTAATGGACAGATCCGACTACAATGAGCAGTTCTTC
clone size: NA; D gene: TRBD1; J gene: TRBJ2-6; V gene: TRBV11-3; CDR3 protein: CASREKGTAGANVLTF; CDR3 DNA: TGTGCCAGCAGGGAGAAGGGGACAGCTGGGGCCAACGTCCTGACTTTC
clone size: NA; D gene: NA; J gene: TRBJ2-5; V gene: TRBV7-2; CDR3 protein: CASSLEQAERETQYF; CDR3 DNA: TGTGCCAGCAGCTTAGAACAGGCCGAGAGAGAGACCCAGTACTTC
clone size: NA; D gene: TRBD2; J gene: TRBJ2-7; V gene: TRBV10-1; CDR3 protein: CASSAPGLAGVEQYF; CDR3 DNA: TGCGCCAGCAGCGCCCCGGGACTAGCGGGAGTAGAGCAGTACTTC
clone size: NA; D gene: TRBD1; J gene: TRBJ1-5; V gene: TRBV2; CDR3 protein: CASSDSSGQGASGQPQHF; CDR3 DNA: TGTGCCAGCAGTGATTCGTCTGGGCAGGGGGCGTCAGGACAGCCCCAGCATTTT
clone size: NA; D gene: TRBD1; J gene: TRBJ2-7; V gene: TRBV6-5; CDR3 protein: CASRSGQGTYEQYF; CDR3 DNA: TGTGCCAGCCGCAGCGGACAGGGGACCTACGAGCAGTACTTC
clone size: NA; D gene: NA; J gene: TRBJ2-7; V gene: TRBV9; CDR3 protein: CASSVGQARTYEQYF; CDR3 DNA: TGTGCCAGCAGCGTAGGTCAAGCTCGCACCTACGAGCAGTACTTC
clone size: once; D gene: TRBD2; J gene: TRBJ2-2; V gene: TRBV4-2; CDR3 protein: CASSQVGAGHGELFF; CDR3 DNA: TGTGCCAGCAGCCAAGTCGGAGCGGGGCACGGGGAGCTGTTTTTT
clone size: NA; D gene: TRBD1; J gene: TRBJ2-3; V gene: TRBV9; CDR3 protein: CASSGQLTDTQYF; CDR3 DNA: TGTGCCAGTTCGGGACAGCTCACAGATACGCAGTATTTT
clone size: NA; D gene: NA; J gene: TRBJ2-3; V gene: TRBV19; CDR3 protein: CASSSPGTQYF; CDR3 DNA: TGTGCCAGTAGTTCCCCAGGTACGCAGTATTTT
clone size: NA; D gene: TRBD2; J gene: TRBJ2-1; V gene: TRBV29-1; CDR3 protein: CSVRTSGYPNEQFF; CDR3 DNA: TGCAGCGTTCGGACTAGCGGGTACCCTAATGAGCAGTTCTTC
clone size: NA; D gene: NA; J gene: TRBJ1-2; V gene: TRBV7-8; CDR3 protein: CASSLARGLGYTF; CDR3 DNA: TGTGCCAGCAGCTTAGCCAGAGGCCTCGGCTACACCTTC
clone size: NA; D gene: TRBD1; J gene: TRBJ1-4; V gene: TRBV5-1; CDR3 protein: CASSSGTGGPTNEKLFF; CDR3 DNA: TGCGCCAGCAGCTCCGGGACAGGGGGCCCAACTAATGAAAAACTGTTTTTT
clone size: NA; D gene: NA; J gene: TRBJ1-1; V gene: TRBV15; CDR3 protein: CATSRDHSEAFF; CDR3 DNA: TGTGCCACCAGCAGAGATCATAGTGAAGCTTTCTTT
clone size: NA; D gene: NA; J gene: TRBJ1-4; V gene: TRBV7-7; CDR3 protein: CASSPTGSGCDEKLFF; CDR3 DNA: TGTGCTAGCAGCCCGACGGGGAGCGGGTGTGATGAAAAACTGTTTTTT